This TCR beta chain was recorded in a study of shared clonotypes between healthy human individuals. The V end was cut by 5 bases, the J end by 0 bases, with 18 bases between. Looked up from germline, CDR1 is SGHTA and CDR2 is FQGNSA. The CDR3 sequence is 17 residues long. With respect to this clone: What it recognizes is unknown.

General observations from the study: In contrast to clonotypes shared by all four donors, non-shared clonotypes had lower generation probabilities.

Sequenced by immunoSEQ multiplex PCR; TCRdb stores in-frame clones only, minus some. The table includes about 380,000 clones, 95% to 97% detected once. This TCR derives from a man between 25 and 39 years old in good health. Sequencing was performed on memory CD8+ T cells sorted from blood. Subset indicated: CD45RO+ cells pooled with CCR7-negative TemRA cells. The V call is TRBV7-2, the J call TRBJ2-3; D possibly corresponds to TRBD2 (5 bases). CDR3 residues: CASSTQGLMTSTDTQYF. CDR3 in DNA: TGTGCCAGCAGCACACAAGGACTGATGACTAGCACAGATACGCAGTATTTT.